This T cell receptor beta chain appears in the sequencing data of a study of response to subunit inactivated influenza vaccine. MiXCR, run by TCRdb on the RT-PCR reads, gives a single entry per CDR3 protein. This sample has more than 600,000 distinct CDR3 sequences, with 15% to 20% found just once. Points on this clonotype: Its antigen is not known.

The germline CDR1 and CDR2 sequences are KGHSH and LQKENI. This CDR3 region has 14 residues. With 3 bases clipped from V and 6 bases from J, the junction kept 6 bases outside the gene matches. Overall study findings and caveats: Authors suggested seasonal influenza vaccinations each recruit few new T cells.

The input for sequencing was PBMCs from blood, taken about 5 days after vaccination. The rearrangement joins TRBV18 to TRBJ2-7; TRBD1 aligns across 9 bases. The TCR originated in a man in his fifties who received an inactivated influenza vaccine. The CDR3 DNA is TGTGCCAGCTCACCCCCGGGACAGGGCCCCGAGCAGTACTTC. Translated, it gives CASSPPGQGPEQYF.